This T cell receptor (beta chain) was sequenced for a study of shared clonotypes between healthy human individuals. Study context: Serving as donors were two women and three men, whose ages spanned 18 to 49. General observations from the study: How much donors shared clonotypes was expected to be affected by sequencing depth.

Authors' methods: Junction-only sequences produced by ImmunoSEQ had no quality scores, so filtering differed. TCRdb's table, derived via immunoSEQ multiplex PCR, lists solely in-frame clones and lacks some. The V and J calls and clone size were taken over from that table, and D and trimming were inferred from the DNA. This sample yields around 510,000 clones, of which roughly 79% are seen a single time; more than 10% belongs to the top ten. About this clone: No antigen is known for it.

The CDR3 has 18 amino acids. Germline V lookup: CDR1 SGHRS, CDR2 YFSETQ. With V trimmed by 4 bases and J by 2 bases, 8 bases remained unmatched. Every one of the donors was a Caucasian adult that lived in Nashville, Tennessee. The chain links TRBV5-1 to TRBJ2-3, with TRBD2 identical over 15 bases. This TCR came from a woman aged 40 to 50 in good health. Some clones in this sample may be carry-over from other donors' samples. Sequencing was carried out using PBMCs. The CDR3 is CASSEGLAGGTNTDTQYF. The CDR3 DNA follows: TGCGCCAGCAGCGAGGGACTAGCGGGAGGAACTAACACAGATACGCAGTATTTT.